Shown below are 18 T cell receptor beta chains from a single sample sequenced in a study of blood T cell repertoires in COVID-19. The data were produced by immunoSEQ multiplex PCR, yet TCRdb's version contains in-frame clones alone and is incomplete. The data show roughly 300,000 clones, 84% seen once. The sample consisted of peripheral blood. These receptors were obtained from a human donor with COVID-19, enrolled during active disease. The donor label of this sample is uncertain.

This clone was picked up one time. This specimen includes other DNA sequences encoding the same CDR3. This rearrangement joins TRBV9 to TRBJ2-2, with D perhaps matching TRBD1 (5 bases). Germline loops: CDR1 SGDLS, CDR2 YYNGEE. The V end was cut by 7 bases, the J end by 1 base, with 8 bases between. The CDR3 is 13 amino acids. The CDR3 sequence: CASGAVNTGELFF. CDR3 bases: TGTGCCAGCGGGGCGGTGAACACCGGGGAGCTGTTTTTT.

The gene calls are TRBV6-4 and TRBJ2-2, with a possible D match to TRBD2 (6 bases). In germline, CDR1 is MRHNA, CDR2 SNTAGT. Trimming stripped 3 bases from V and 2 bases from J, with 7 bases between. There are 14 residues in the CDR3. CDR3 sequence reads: CASSEGLNTGELFF. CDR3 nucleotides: TGTGCCAGCAGTGAAGGACTAAACACCGGGGAGCTGTTTTTT.

CDR3 in amino acids: CASGGDDTRSGANVLTF. As DNA, the CDR3 is TGTGCCAGCGGGGGGGATGATACCCGCTCTGGGGCCAACGTCCTGACTTTC. V and J are TRBV27 and TRBJ2-6, with TRBD2 matching 7 bases. The length of the CDR3 is 17 residues. Germline CDR1 MNHEY, CDR2 SMNVEV (reference sequence). V was clipped by 8 bases and J by 0 bases; unmatched bases: 10. Supplemented by reference TRBV27 and TRBJ2-6, the full variable domain reads EAQVTQNPRYLITVTGKKLTVTCSQNMNHEYMSWYRQDPGLGLRQIYYSMNVEVTDKGDVPEGYKVSRKEKRNFPLILESPSPNQTSLYFCASGGDDTRSGANVLTFGAGSRLTVL.

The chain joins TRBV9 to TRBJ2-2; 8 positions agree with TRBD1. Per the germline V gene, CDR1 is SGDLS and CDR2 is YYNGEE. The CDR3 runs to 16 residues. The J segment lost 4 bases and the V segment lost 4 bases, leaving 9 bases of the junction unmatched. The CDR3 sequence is CASSPGQGPGTGELFF. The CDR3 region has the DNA TGTGCCAGCAGCCCAGGACAGGGTCCGGGCACCGGGGAGCTGTTTTTT.

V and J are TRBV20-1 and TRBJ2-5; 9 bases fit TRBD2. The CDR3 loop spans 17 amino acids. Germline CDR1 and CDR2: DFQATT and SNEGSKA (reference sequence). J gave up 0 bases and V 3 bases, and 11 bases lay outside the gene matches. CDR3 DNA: TGCAGTGCTAGTCCCCGGGTTAGCGGGAGACACCAAGAGACCCAGTACTTC. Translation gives CSASPRVSGRHQETQYF.

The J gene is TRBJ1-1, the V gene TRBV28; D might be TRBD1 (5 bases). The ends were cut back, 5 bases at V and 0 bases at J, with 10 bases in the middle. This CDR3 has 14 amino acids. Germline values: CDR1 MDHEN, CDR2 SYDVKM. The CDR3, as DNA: TGTGCCAGCAGTGCAGGGAATTTGAACACTGAAGCTTTCTTT. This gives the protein CASSAGNLNTEAFF.

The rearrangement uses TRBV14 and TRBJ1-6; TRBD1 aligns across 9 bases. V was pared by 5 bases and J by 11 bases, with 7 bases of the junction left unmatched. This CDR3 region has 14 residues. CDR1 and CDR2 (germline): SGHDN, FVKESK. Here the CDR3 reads CASSDWTGVAPLHF. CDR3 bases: TGTGCCAGCAGCGATTGGACAGGGGTGGCACCCCTCCACTTT. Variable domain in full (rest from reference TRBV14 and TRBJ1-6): EAGVTQFPSHSVIEKGQTVTLRCDPISGHDNLYWYRRVMGKEIKFLLHFVKESKQDESGMPNNRFLAERTGGTYSTLKVQPAELEDSGVYFCASSDWTGVAPLHFGNGTRLTVT.

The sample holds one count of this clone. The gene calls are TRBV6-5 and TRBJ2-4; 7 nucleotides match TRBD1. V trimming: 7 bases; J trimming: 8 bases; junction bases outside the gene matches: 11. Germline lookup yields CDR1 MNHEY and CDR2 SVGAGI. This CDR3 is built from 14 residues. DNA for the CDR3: TGTGCCAGCACCAGGGGACAGCGAGATGACATTCAGTACTTC. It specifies CASTRGQRDDIQYF.

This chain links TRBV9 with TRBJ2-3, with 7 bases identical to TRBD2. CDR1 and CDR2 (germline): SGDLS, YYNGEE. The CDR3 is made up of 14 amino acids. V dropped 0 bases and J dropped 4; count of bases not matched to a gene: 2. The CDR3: CASSVVSGPDTQYF. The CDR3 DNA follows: TGTGCCAGCAGCGTAGTTAGCGGGCCAGATACGCAGTATTTT.

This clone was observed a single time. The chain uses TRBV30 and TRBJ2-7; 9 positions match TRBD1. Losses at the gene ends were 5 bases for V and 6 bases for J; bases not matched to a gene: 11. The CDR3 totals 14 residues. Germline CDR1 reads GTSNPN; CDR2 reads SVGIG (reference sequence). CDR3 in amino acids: CAWAWDRDRLEQYF. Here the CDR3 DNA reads TGTGCCTGGGCCTGGGACAGGGATCGGCTCGAGCAGTACTTC.

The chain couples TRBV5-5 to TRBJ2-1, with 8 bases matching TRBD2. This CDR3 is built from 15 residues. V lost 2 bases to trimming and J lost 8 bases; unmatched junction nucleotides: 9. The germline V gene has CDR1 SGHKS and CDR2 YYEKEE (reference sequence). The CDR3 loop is CASSFQSGSFDEQFF. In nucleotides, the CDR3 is TGTGCCAGCAGCTTCCAGAGCGGGAGCTTTGATGAGCAGTTCTTC.

This chain's CDR3 is CASSGARGQETQYF. The CDR3 DNA follows: TGCGCCAGCAGCGGGGCCAGGGGGCAAGAGACCCAGTACTTC. The V gene is TRBV4-1, the J gene TRBJ2-5; 7 bases map to TRBD1. Trimming cost V 5 bases and J 2 bases; bases outside gene matches: 5. CDR3 length: 14 residues. CDR1 MGHRA and CDR2 YSYEKL come from the germline V gene.

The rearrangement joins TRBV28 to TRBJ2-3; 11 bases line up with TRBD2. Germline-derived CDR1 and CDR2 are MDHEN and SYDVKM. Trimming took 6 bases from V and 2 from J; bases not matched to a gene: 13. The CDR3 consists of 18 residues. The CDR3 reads CASSPTSGRSLFTDTQYF. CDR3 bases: TGTGCCAGCAGCCCTACTAGCGGGAGATCGTTATTCACAGATACGCAGTATTTT.

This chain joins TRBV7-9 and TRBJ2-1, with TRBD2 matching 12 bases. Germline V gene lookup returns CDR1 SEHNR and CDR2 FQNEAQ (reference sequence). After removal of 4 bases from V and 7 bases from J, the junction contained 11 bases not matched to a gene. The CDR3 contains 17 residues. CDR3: CASSSPLAGGPRNEQFF. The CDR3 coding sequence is TGTGCCAGCAGCTCACCCCTAGCGGGAGGGCCTAGAAATGAGCAGTTCTTC.

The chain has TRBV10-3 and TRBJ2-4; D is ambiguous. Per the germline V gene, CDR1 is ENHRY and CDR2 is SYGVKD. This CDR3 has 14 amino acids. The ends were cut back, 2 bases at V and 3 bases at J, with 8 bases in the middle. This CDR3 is CAISEVSGKNIQYF. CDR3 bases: TGTGCCATCAGTGAGGTCTCCGGCAAAAACATTCAGTACTTC.

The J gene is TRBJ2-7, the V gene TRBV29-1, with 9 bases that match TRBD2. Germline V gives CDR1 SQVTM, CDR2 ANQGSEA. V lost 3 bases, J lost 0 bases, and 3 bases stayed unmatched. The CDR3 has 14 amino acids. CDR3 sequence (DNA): TGCAGCGTTGAGACTAGCGGTAGCTCCTACGAGCAGTACTTC. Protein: CSVETSGSSYEQYF.

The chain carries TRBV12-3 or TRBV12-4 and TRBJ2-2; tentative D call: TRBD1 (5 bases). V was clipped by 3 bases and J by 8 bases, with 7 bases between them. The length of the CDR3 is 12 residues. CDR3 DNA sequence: TGTGCCAGCAGTTTCCAGGGAGGGGAGCTGTTTTTT. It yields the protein CASSFQGGELFF.

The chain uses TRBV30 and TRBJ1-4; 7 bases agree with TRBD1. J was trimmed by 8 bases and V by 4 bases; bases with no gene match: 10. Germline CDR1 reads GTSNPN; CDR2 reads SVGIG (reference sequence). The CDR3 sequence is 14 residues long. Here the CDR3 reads CAWTTGRGGEKLFF. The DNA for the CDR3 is TGTGCCTGGACGACAGGGCGGGGTGGGGAAAAACTGTTTTTT.